This T cell receptor beta chain derives from a study of metastatic and nonmetastatic thyroid tumors (dated by TCRdb to 2018 to 2021). Background on the whole study: The researchers compared repertoires between peripheral blood samples and tumor or nodule tissue samples from patients with malignant or benign thyroid disease. The full study reports these points: In both blood and tumor samples, malignant tumors were reported to have significantly higher TCR beta diversity than benign nodules.

Trimming takes 5 bases from V and 0 bases from J, and the germline ends sit 5 bases apart. Reading from cysteine to phenylalanine, the CDR3 counts 13 amino acids. The CDR3 DNA has 39 bases and is translated from base 1. Per the germline V gene (reference sequence), LNHDA is the CDR1 and SQIVND is the CDR2. Library preparation employed PCR. Reads for this sample came from an Illumina HiSeq 4000. The TCR beta-chain CDR3 region of each patient was profiled by high-throughput sequencing. As for how the authors treated the data: A classifier to discriminate distant-metastatic papillary thyroid cancer patients was built from CDR3 differences across clinicopathological groups. The Shannon index was used to measure repertoire diversity, and the Morisita-Horn index was used to measure how similar tumor and blood repertoires were. TCRdb trimmed the raw reads at Q25, called clones with MiXCR and kept productive beta chains. V and J calls and clone size were set by TCRdb, not the authors. The sample table shows around 35,000 clones, and approximately 18% are seen once. The ten biggest clones cover about 6.8% of the sample.

None of the patients had been given any treatment before thyroid surgery. Using T-cell receptor beta sequencing, the researchers looked back retrospectively at clinical samples from patients, gathered between about 2012 and 2018. This clone came up many times. The antigen it binds to is not known. No per-base quality is available; no much larger clone lies one base away. The V and J segments used are TRBV19 and TRBJ1-3, with the identity of the D gene unclear. This receptor was identified in a male donor with papillary thyroid cancer or a benign thyroid nodule (not recorded which). Some clones in this sample may be carry-over from other donors' samples. The sample taken for sequencing was blood. In nucleotides, the sequence is TGTGCCAGTAGTTCGACCTCTGGAAACACCATATATTTT. This yields the protein CASSSTSGNTIYF.